Listed here is a single T cell receptor (beta chain). The record originates from a study of human T cells and chemical hapten exposure. CDR3 length: 15 residues. Germline V lookup: CDR1 SGHDT, CDR2 YYEEEE. Trimming removed 6 bases from V and 3 bases from J; junction bases left unmatched: 6. Specified time point: patch test 1, 2 weeks after DPC sensitization. Treatment indicated: therapeutic diphenylcyclopropenone sensitization with weekly scalp DPC. TCRdb itself ran the RACE reads through MiXCR, one entry per CDR3 protein. The table shows 150,000 or so distinct CDR3 sequences, with around 13% occurring only once.

The sample here was whole blood, taken in connection with sensitization to the hapten diphenylcyclopropenone (DPC). This TCR was recovered from a woman aged 25 to 39 with alopecia areata. Some clones in this sample may be carry-over from other donors' samples. V and J are TRBV5-6 and TRBJ2-1; TRBD1 matches 10 bases. Here the CDR3 DNA reads TGTGCCAGCATGGGGACAGGGGCCAACTACAATGAGCAGTTCTTC. It encodes CASMGTGANYNEQFF.